A selection of T cell receptor beta chains follows, all from one sample in a study of blood T cell repertoires in COVID-19. The table came from immunoSEQ multiplex PCR; TCRdb's copy has only in-frame clones and leaves some out. This table holds about 18,000 clones, about 90% found once. Sequencing used peripheral blood. Receptor source: a man aged 50 to 59 with active COVID-19. Each CDR3 is given with its conserved first and last residue. D genes are given only for firm matches. Some rows mark clone size as missing; the rest say once, few, many or name a class of expanded clone.

- - TRBJ2-2 TRBV30 CAWSVTGSRELFF TGTGCCTGGAGTGTAACGGGATCGAGGGAGCTGTTTTTT
few - TRBJ2-7 TRBV6-2/TRBV6-3 CASSEPGQRGEQYF TGTGCCAGCAGCGAACCGGGACAACGAGGGGAGCAGTACTTC
- TRBD1 TRBJ2-3 TRBV7-2 CASSPRGTGFGDTQYF TGTGCCAGCAGCCCACGCGGGACAGGGTTCGGGGATACGCAGTATTTT
- TRBD1 TRBJ2-7 TRBV19 CASSIADRDSYEQYF TGTGCCAGTAGTATAGCTGACAGGGACAGCTACGAGCAGTACTTC
- - TRBJ1-1 TRBV6-6 CASSRQSVEAFF TGTGCCAGCAGTCGCCAGAGCGTTGAAGCTTTCTTT
- - TRBJ2-3 TRBV6-2/TRBV6-3 CASSLDFQLTDTQYF TGTGCCAGCAGTCTGGACTTCCAACTCACAGATACGCAGTATTTT
- TRBD1 TRBJ1-5 TRBV3-1/TRBV3-2 CASSYGQGKVQPQHF TGTGCCAGCAGCTATGGACAGGGGAAGGTGCAGCCCCAGCATTTT
- TRBD2 TRBJ2-7 TRBV10-1 CASSEVASGSNQYF TGCGCCAGCAGTGAGGTTGCCAGCGGGAGCAATCAGTACTTC
- - TRBJ2-2 TRBV10-1 CASSESSVTGELFF TGCGCCAGCAGTGAGTCCTCGGTCACCGGGGAGCTGTTTTTT
- TRBD1 TRBJ2-7 TRBV28 CASSSGQGSSYEQYF TGTGCCAGCAGTTCTGGACAGGGATCTTCCTACGAGCAGTACTTC
- TRBD2 TRBJ2-5 TRBV28 CASSQTGLAGETQYF TGTGCCAGCAGCCAAACGGGACTAGCGGGAGAGACCCAGTACTTC
- - TRBJ2-7 TRBV3-1/TRBV3-2 CASSQDRFYEQYF TGTGCCAGCAGCCAAGATCGGTTCTACGAGCAGTACTTC
- - TRBJ2-7 TRBV9 CASSVRQNYEQYF TGTGCCAGCAGCGTACGTCAGAACTACGAGCAGTACTTC
- TRBD1 TRBJ2-1 TRBV7-9 CASSPRADRVYNEQFF TGTGCCAGCAGCCCCAGGGCGGACAGGGTTTACAATGAGCAGTTCTTC
- TRBD1 TRBJ1-2 TRBV7-2 CASSSYRGYGYTF TGTGCCAGCAGCTCATACAGGGGGTATGGCTACACCTTC
- - TRBJ2-2 TRBV27 CASQSVWGQATGELFF TGTGCCAGCCAGTCCGTTTGGGGGCAGGCCACCGGGGAGCTGTTTTTT
- - TRBJ1-1 TRBV7-2 CASSLAQGLNTEAFF TGTGCCAGCAGCTTAGCGCAGGGGCTTAACACTGAAGCTTTCTTT
once TRBD2 TRBJ2-3 TRBV11-2 CASSLENGRRTDTQYF TGTGCCAGCAGCTTAGAGAACGGGAGGCGCACAGATACGCAGTATTTT
- - TRBJ2-7 TRBV20-1 CSGWRDYEQYF TGCAGTGGATGGCGGGATTACGAGCAGTACTTC
- - TRBJ2-3 TRBV10-3 CAIRRDFTDTQYF TGTGCCATCAGGCGGGACTTTACAGATACGCAGTATTTT
- TRBD1 TRBJ1-1 TRBV5-1 CASTGQGDTEAFF TGCGCCAGCACAGGACAGGGGGACACTGAAGCTTTCTTT
few - TRBJ2-5 TRBV5-1 CASSLEGVRETQYF TGCGCCAGCAGCTTGGAGGGAGTCAGGGAGACCCAGTACTTC
- TRBD1 TRBJ2-3 TRBV10-3 CAIQTGVQDTQYF TGTGCCATCCAGACAGGGGTGCAAGATACGCAGTATTTT
- - TRBJ1-2 TRBV6-5 CASSYYGGDYGYTF TGTGCCAGCAGTTACTACGGGGGGGACTATGGCTACACCTTC
- - TRBJ2-3 TRBV7-2 CASSPTGIPTQYF TGTGCCAGCAGCCCCACCGGGATACCTACGCAGTATTTT
- - TRBJ2-2 TRBV28 CASSSPGPGGPGELFF TGTGCCAGCAGTTCCCCGGGACCCGGAGGGCCGGGGGAGCTGTTTTTT
once - TRBJ1-5 TRBV7-6 CASSLNRNSNQPQHF TGTGCCAGCAGCTTAAACAGGAATAGCAATCAGCCCCAGCATTTT
- - TRBJ1-2 TRBV5-4 CASSLRSAGQHGYTF TGTGCCAGCAGCTTGAGGTCCGCAGGGCAGCATGGCTACACCTTC
- TRBD2 TRBJ2-1 TRBV5-1 CASSPLASGSRNEQFF TGCGCCAGCTCCCCCCTAGCTAGCGGGAGTAGGAATGAGCAGTTCTTC
- - TRBJ2-1 TRBV5-5 CASSLGFGLDEQFF TGTGCCAGCAGCTTGGGTTTCGGTCTTGATGAGCAGTTCTTC
- TRBD1 TRBJ1-4 TRBV28 CASSTRTGEKLFF TGTGCCAGCAGTACCCGGACAGGGGAAAAACTGTTTTTT
- TRBD2 TRBJ2-1 TRBV7-3 CASKVSGTYNEQFF TGTGCCAGCAAGGTTAGCGGGACTTACAATGAGCAGTTCTTC
- TRBD2 TRBJ2-2 TRBV7-3 CASSLESGGLFF TGTGCCAGCAGCTTAGAGTCGGGAGGGCTGTTTTTT
- - TRBJ1-1 TRBV30 CAWSVGQVQNTEAFF TGTGCCTGGAGTGTAGGCCAGGTTCAGAACACTGAAGCTTTCTTT
- - TRBJ2-7 TRBV20-1 CSAYGRYEQYF TGCAGTGCTTACGGGAGATACGAGCAGTACTTC
- TRBD2 TRBJ2-1 TRBV3-1/TRBV3-2 CASSLRTSGSRNEQFF TGTGCCAGCAGCCTCCGGACTAGCGGGAGTCGGAATGAGCAGTTCTTC
once - TRBJ2-5 TRBV6-2/TRBV6-3 CASSLAGYQETQYF TGTGCCAGCAGCCTGGCGGGGTACCAAGAGACCCAGTACTTC
- - TRBJ1-2 TRBV27 CASSLSGAYGYTF TGTGCCAGCAGTCTCTCAGGCGCCTATGGCTACACCTTC
- TRBD2 TRBJ2-7 TRBV7-2 CASSSPIGLAGPGSYEQYF TGTGCCAGCAGCTCTCCCATTGGACTAGCGGGACCAGGGTCCTACGAGCAGTACTTC
once TRBD2 TRBJ2-2 TRBV7-2 CASSPRLAGYTGELFF TGTGCCAGCAGCCCCAGACTAGCGGGGTACACCGGGGAGCTGTTTTTT
- - TRBJ2-5 TRBV5-1 CASSLDGTSTETQYF TGCGCCAGCAGCTTGGATGGGACAAGCACCGAGACCCAGTACTTC
- - TRBJ2-7 TRBV25-1 CASSGLGSDEQYF TGTGCCAGCAGTGGACTAGGAAGCGACGAGCAGTACTTC